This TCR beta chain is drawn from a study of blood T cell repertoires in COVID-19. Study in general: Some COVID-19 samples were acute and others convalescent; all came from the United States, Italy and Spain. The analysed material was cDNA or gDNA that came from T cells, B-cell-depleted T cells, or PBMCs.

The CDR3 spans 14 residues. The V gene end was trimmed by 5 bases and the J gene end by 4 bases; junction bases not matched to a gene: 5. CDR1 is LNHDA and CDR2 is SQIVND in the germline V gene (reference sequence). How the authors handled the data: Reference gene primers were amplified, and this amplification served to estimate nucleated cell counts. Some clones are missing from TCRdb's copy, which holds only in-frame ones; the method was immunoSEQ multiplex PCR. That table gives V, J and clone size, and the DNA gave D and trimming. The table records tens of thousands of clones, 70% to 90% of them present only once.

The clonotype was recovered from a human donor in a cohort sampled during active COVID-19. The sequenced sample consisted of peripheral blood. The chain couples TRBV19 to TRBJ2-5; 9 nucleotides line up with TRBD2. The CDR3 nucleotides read TGTGCCAGTAGTCTCTTAGCGGGGGCAGAGACCCAGTACTTC. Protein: CASSLLAGAETQYF.